Presented here are 8 T cell receptor beta chains from one specimen sequenced in a study of T-cell memory formation after mild COVID-19 (dated by TCRdb to 2020 to 2023). Library preparation used 5' RACE. The run used an Illumina NovaSeq 6000. Clones were called with MiXCR by TCRdb after fastp trimmed the public reads at Q25, and only in-frame beta chains were retained. For every CDR3 protein sequence, its rows merge into one entry that carries the most common genes and DNA. The sample data list roughly 580,000 distinct CDR3 sequences, and about a sixth of these were observed just once. The ten largest make up around 12% of the sample. The sample consisted of PBMCs or a T cell subset sorted from them (not recorded which). The origin of the receptors is an adult woman who had mild COVID-19 (a few samples of this study predate the infection). The sample titles of this study are shuffled in the database, so cell type and time point are left out; the donor was told from shared clones.

A remark on this clonotype: The junction departs from the called germline gene at one end, perhaps through a read error. The V gene is TRBV10-3, the J gene TRBJ1-5, with D hard to call. The CDR3 is 12 amino acids. CDR1 and CDR2 from the germline V gene are ENHRY and SYGVKD. CDR3: CAIRDGNQPQHF. The CDR3 DNA reads TGTGCCATCAGGGACGGCAACCAGCCCCAGCATTTT.

This chain connects TRBV27 to TRBJ1-2; no reliable D call. CDR3 length equals 14 residues. V was cut by 3 bases and J by 4 bases, with 12 bases left in between. CDR1 is MNHEY and CDR2 is SMNVEV in the germline V gene (reference sequence). CDR3 DNA: TGTGCCAGCAGTTTCTCACCCTGGATCTATGGCTACACCTTC. Its protein is CASSFSPWIYGYTF.

The chain is built from TRBV12-5 and TRBJ2-7; D may be TRBD1 or TRBD2 (6 bases each). V was trimmed by 6 bases and J by 3 bases, leaving 12 bases between them. Germline V lookup: CDR1 LGHNT, CDR2 FRNRAP. The CDR3 length is 13 residues. The chain's CDR3 is CASGLGGLYEQYF. In DNA form, the CDR3 reads TGTGCTAGTGGCCTAGGGGGGCTCTACGAGCAGTACTTC.

The chain has TRBV4-2 and TRBJ2-7, with TRBD2 matching 9 bases. The germline V gene has CDR1 LGHNA and CDR2 YNFKEQ. V shed 4 bases, J shed 3 bases, and the junction held 7 bases outside the gene matches. The CDR3 totals 15 residues. CDR3 in amino acids: CASSRQQRGDYEQYF. The CDR3, as DNA: TGTGCCAGCAGCCGTCAGCAGCGGGGGGACTACGAGCAGTACTTC.

This clonotype came up a few times. The chain links TRBV19 to TRBJ1-4; D is unresolved. Trimming shortened V by 5 bases and J by 11 bases, and 9 bases separated the two germline ends. This CDR3 has 11 amino acids. The V gene's germline CDR1 is LNHDA and CDR2 SQIVND (reference sequence). The CDR3 DNA reads as TGTGCCAGTAGTTCTGCGAGGAAACTGTTTTTT. Amino acids: CASSSARKLFF.

The chain carries TRBV18 and TRBJ1-2; the match to TRBD1 covers 10 bases. The CDR3 loop spans 15 amino acids. V was clipped by 6 bases and J by 3 bases; unmatched bases: 7. CDR1 and CDR2 (germline): KGHSH, LQKENI. The CDR3 DNA sequence: TGTGCCAGCTCTCACGAGACAGGGGGCTACTATGGCTACACCTTC. It translates to CASSHETGGYYGYTF.

The gene calls are TRBV12-3 or TRBV12-4 and TRBJ2-1, with D uncertain. Between the trimmed V and J ends, which lost 6 bases and 10 bases, there was a span of 13 bases. This CDR3 contains 12 residues. The CDR3 coding sequence is TGTGCCAGCAGCATAGCAGTTGGGGAGCAGTTCTTC. Translated: CASSIAVGEQFF.

The V gene is TRBV7-6, the J gene TRBJ1-4; a possible D gene is TRBD1 (6 bases). V shed 5 bases and J shed 7 bases, with 17 bases lying between them. The CDR3 contains 15 residues. Germline V gene data show CDR1 as SGHVS and CDR2 as FNYEAQ. The CDR3: CASSPTGGRSEKLFF. The CDR3 DNA reads TGTGCCAGCAGCCCGACCGGGGGGCGGAGTGAAAAACTGTTTTTT.